These 18 T cell receptor beta chains were sequenced from one sample in a study of cytomegalovirus exposure and HLA in healthy donors. PCR amplification relied on 60 Vbeta primers (plus 13 Jbeta primers). TCRdb's table, derived via immunoSEQ multiplex PCR, lists solely in-frame clones and lacks some. Of 200,000 or so clones in the sample, more than 65% were seen once. Specimen: PBMCs. These receptors all stem from a woman in her 30s in good health and CMV-seropositive.

Here the CDR3 reads CASSYSRDKYEKLFF. CDR3 DNA: TGTGCCAGCAGTTACTCCCGGGACAAGTATGAAAAACTGTTTTTT. This rearrangement joins TRBV6-5 to TRBJ1-4, with D maybe TRBD1 (6 bases). Trimming pared 0 bases from V and 6 bases from J, leaving 11 bases between. The CDR3 sequence is 15 residues long. Germline V gene data show CDR1 as MNHEY and CDR2 as SVGAGI.

The chain uses TRBV7-8 and TRBJ1-5; D is ambiguous. The CDR3 consists of 15 residues. The V and J ends lost 0 bases and 3 bases respectively, with 9 bases between them. Germline lookup yields CDR1 SGHVS and CDR2 FQNEAQ. The CDR3 sequence is CASSLAESINQPQHF. The CDR3 DNA reads TGTGCCAGCAGCTTAGCCGAGAGTATCAATCAGCCCCAGCATTTT.

This clone came up a few times. The J gene is TRBJ1-4, the V gene TRBV15; D is possibly TRBD1 (5 bases). Germline lookup yields CDR1 LNHNV and CDR2 YYDKDF (reference sequence). The CDR3 sequence is 15 residues long. Trimming left V 0 bases short and J 8 bases short, with 13 bases between. CDR3 sequence reads: CATSRDPQGREKLFF. DNA of the CDR3: TGTGCCACCAGCAGAGATCCCCAGGGCAGGGAAAAACTGTTTTTT.

This clone was recorded once. This chain connects TRBV6-5 to TRBJ1-1; 10 positions match TRBD1. CDR3 length: 15 residues. The ends lost 8 bases at V and 4 bases at J; junction bases unmatched: 10. CDR1 is MNHEY, CDR2 SVGAGI, per germline. The CDR3 nucleotides are TGTGCCAGCGAAAGGACAGGGGGGATTTTCACTGAAGCTTTCTTT. This codes for CASERTGGIFTEAFF.

This chain connects TRBV2 to TRBJ1-1; D is uncertain. Germline CDR1 is SNHLY and CDR2 is FYNNEI. CDR3 length: 15 residues. V was cut by 3 bases and J by 6 bases, with 17 bases left in between. CDR3 protein: CASSDRRREWPEAFF. The CDR3 DNA sequence: TGTGCCAGCAGTGATCGTAGGCGGGAATGGCCTGAAGCTTTCTTT.

This clone was seen more than once but under ten times. The gene calls are TRBV9 and TRBJ1-2; D uncertain. The CDR3 loop spans 13 amino acids. Germline-derived CDR1 and CDR2 are SGDLS and YYNGEE. Between the trimmed V and J ends, which lost 1 base and 2 bases, there was a span of 6 bases. DNA for the CDR3: TGTGCCAGCAGCGTACTCTCCAACTATGGCTACACCTTC. This translates into CASSVLSNYGYTF.

The chain has TRBV7-9 and TRBJ2-7, with D perhaps TRBD2 (6 bases). This CDR3 spans 17 amino acids. Germline V gene sequence: CDR1 SEHNR, CDR2 FQNEAQ (reference sequence). Trimming removed 1 base from V and 1 base from J, with 17 bases in between. The DNA for the CDR3 is TGTGCCAGCAGCTTAGGGGCCGGGGGACTGCGGTCCTACGAGCAGTACTTC. This sequence encodes CASSLGAGGLRSYEQYF.

J is TRBJ2-7 and V is TRBV6-4, with TRBD1 as a possible D gene (6 bases). V was pared by 8 bases and J by 0 bases, with 11 bases between. CDR1 and CDR2 (germline): MRHNA, SNTAGT. The CDR3 is 13 amino acids. The CDR3 DNA reads TGTGCCAGCTCTGGACAGTTCTCCTACGAGCAGTACTTC. As protein: CASSGQFSYEQYF.

The chain has TRBV28 and TRBJ2-2; D is perhaps TRBD2 (5 bases). This CDR3 is built from 16 residues. Trimming left V 3 bases short and J 3 bases short, with 14 bases between. Germline V CDR1 and CDR2: MDHEN, SYDVKM. DNA for the CDR3: TGTGCCAGCAGTTTTTCCGGGATAGGTTACACCGGGGAGCTGTTTTTT. This gives the protein CASSFSGIGYTGELFF.

This chain joins TRBV2 and TRBJ1-1; 7 nucleotides align to TRBD1. With 6 bases clipped from V and 6 bases from J, the junction kept 4 bases outside the gene matches. Germline values: CDR1 SNHLY, CDR2 FYNNEI. The CDR3 runs to 12 residues. In DNA form, the CDR3 reads TGTGCCAGCAGGGGAGGACAGGCTGAAGCTTTCTTT. Translating gives CASRGGQAEAFF. Variable domain in full (rest from reference TRBV2 and TRBJ1-1): EPEVTQTPSHQVTQMGQEVILRCVPISNHLYFYWYRQILGQKVEFLVSFYNNEISEKSEIFDDQFSVERPDGSNFTLKIRSTKLEDSAMYFCASRGGQAEAFFGQGTRLTVV.

The chain couples TRBV4-3 to TRBJ1-2, with a weak D call TRBD1 (5 bases). The V and J ends lost 0 bases and 0 bases respectively, with 11 bases between them. Per the germline V gene, CDR1 is LGHNA and CDR2 is YSLEER. The CDR3 runs to 16 residues. The CDR3 coding sequence is TGCGCCAGCAGCCAAGATTTTCAGGGATCTAACTATGGCTACACCTTC. Translating gives CASSQDFQGSNYGYTF.

The chain uses TRBV7-6 and TRBJ2-5; TRBD1 aligns across 7 bases. Germline assignment: CDR1 SGHVS and CDR2 FNYEAQ. CDR3 length: 15 amino acids. J gave up 5 bases and V 2 bases, and 8 bases lay outside the gene matches. CDR3 coding DNA: TGTGCCAGCAGCTTAAACGGACAGGCCTGGGAGACCCAGTACTTC. Its protein is CASSLNGQAWETQYF. The variable domain in full, completed from reference TRBV7-6 and TRBJ2-5, reads GAGVSQSPRYKVTKRGQDVALRCDPISGHVSLYWYRQALGQGPEFLTYFNYEAQQDKSGLPNDRFSAERPEGSISTLTIQRTEQRDSAMYRCASSLNGQAWETQYFGPGTRLLVL.

This clone was observed a few times. This chain uses TRBV29-1 with TRBJ2-5; D is possibly TRBD2 (6 bases). The CDR3 spans 13 residues. Germline V gene data show CDR1 as SQVTM and CDR2 as ANQGSEA. The CDR3 region has the DNA TGCAGTCAGGGAGGTAGAGACCAAGAGACCCAGTACTTC. Its translation is CSQGGRDQETQYF.

V gene TRBV2 combines with J gene TRBJ2-2, with D unresolved. The V end was cut by 3 bases, the J end by 6 bases, with 23 bases between. This CDR3 region has 18 residues. CDR1 SNHLY and CDR2 FYNNEI come from the germline V gene. As DNA, the CDR3 is TGTGCCAGCAGTGAGAGTGCCCTGGCTGGAAGACTTGCCGGGGAGCTGTTTTTT. This encodes CASSESALAGRLAGELFF.

The chain carries TRBV29-1 and TRBJ1-2; 10 bases agree with TRBD1. The CDR3 is 16 residues long. V dropped 3 bases and J dropped 4; count of bases not matched to a gene: 11. Germline CDR1 reads SQVTM; CDR2 reads ANQGSEA. CDR3 in amino acids: CSVENVGGQGSYGYTF. DNA of the CDR3: TGCAGCGTTGAGAATGTAGGGGGACAGGGGTCCTATGGCTACACCTTC.

The V gene is TRBV5-1, the J gene TRBJ1-4; the D gene is possibly TRBD1 (5 bases). V lost 4 bases and J lost 8, with 21 bases in between. The length of the CDR3 is 16 residues. CDR1 SGHRS and CDR2 YFSETQ come from the germline V gene. CDR3 residues: CASSRPGGSDREKLFF. The CDR3 DNA sequence: TGCGCCAGCAGCCGTCCCGGGGGGTCCGATCGGGAAAAACTGTTTTTT.

The chain combines TRBV13 with TRBJ2-2, with TRBD1 matching over 7 bases. The trim removed 5 bases at V and 1 base at J, leaving 7 bases unmatched. This CDR3 contains 16 residues. The germline CDR1 and CDR2 sequences are PRHDT and FYEKMQ (reference sequence). CDR3 DNA: TGTGCCAGCAGCCAATTCGGGACAGAGAACACCGGGGAGCTGTTTTTT. Amino acids: CASSQFGTENTGELFF.

This sequence joins TRBV5-4 and TRBJ2-3; maybe TRBD1 (5 bases). Germline lookup yields CDR1 SGHNT and CDR2 YYREEE (reference sequence). The CDR3 is 13 residues long. The ends were cut back, 2 bases at V and 6 bases at J, with 10 bases in the middle. CDR3 residues: CASSFKGLDTQYF. The CDR3 nucleotides read TGTGCCAGCAGCTTTAAGGGGTTGGATACGCAGTATTTT.